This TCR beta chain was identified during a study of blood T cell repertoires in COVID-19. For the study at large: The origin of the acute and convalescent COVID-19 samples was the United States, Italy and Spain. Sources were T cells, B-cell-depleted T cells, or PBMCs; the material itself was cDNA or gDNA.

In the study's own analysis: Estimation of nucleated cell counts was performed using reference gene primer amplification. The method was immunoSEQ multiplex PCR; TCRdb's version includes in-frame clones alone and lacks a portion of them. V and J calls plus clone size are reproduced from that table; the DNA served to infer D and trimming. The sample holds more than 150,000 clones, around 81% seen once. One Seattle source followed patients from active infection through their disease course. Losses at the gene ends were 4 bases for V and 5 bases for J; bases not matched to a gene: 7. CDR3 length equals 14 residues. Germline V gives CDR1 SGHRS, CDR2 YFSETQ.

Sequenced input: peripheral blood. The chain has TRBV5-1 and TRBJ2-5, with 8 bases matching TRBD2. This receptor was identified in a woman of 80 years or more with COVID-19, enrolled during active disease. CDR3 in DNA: TGCGCCAGCAGCACCGGGGGGGCCGGGGAGACCCAGTACTTC. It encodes CASSTGGAGETQYF. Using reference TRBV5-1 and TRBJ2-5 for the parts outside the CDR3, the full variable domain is KAGVTQTPRYLIKTRGQQVTLSCSPISGHRSVSWYQQTPGQGLQFLFEYFSETQRNKGNFPGRFSGRQFSNSRSEMNVSTLELGDSALYLCASSTGGAGETQYFGPGTRLLVL.